This TCR beta chain is from a study of CD8+ T cells in alopecia areata (dated by TCRdb to between 2017 and 2018). At the level of the whole study: Skin from C3H/HeJ donors aged about 6-12 months with spontaneous alopecia was grafted onto female C3H/HeJ recipients aged roughly 6-10 weeks. The study used high-throughput TCRbeta sequencing to examine T cell clonal expansion in alopecia areata, in both the C3H/HeJ mouse model and human patients. Human TCRbeta sequencing covered scalp tissue and sorted CD4+ and CD8+ peripheral blood T cells from patchy and totalis/universalis alopecia areata patients and healthy controls. Clonality in the scalp was compared among normal scalp (n=4), patchy alopecia areata scalp (n=8), and alopecia totalis/universalis scalp (n=8). The RNA source kit depended on sample type: the PAXgene miRNA kit for fixed scalp, the miRNeasy kit for PBMCs, and the RNeasy kit for mouse skin. TCRbeta CDR3 regions were amplified by immunoSEQ multiplex PCR using 35 Vbeta forward and 13 Jbeta reverse primers. What the work shows at the level of the full study, not this receptor alone: Shared TCR sequences between patients were less evident than in mice, which may be partly attributable to HLA diversity in the patient population. Lesional scalp, especially in alopecia totalis/universalis, showed higher clonality and more expanded CD8+ clones than normal scalp, suggesting antigenic drive. Unlike mouse skin, which is dominated by gammadelta T cells, normal human skin has resident alphabeta T cells that are also sequenced, and this complicates analysis of the scalp TCR repertoire.

Pooled mouse cutaneous lymph node cells were stained for CD4, CD8alpha, NKG2D, NKG2ACE and other markers and were then sorted on a BD Influx. This clone was seen a few times. Which antigen it targets is not known. Gene names and germline sequences refer to the mouse in this case. The CDR3 end falls 4 residues outside the read, so it is completed with the germline J gene. Receptor amplification or capture employed the immunoSEQ multiplex PCR assay. To provide template for TCR sequencing, every sample had RNA extracted and reverse transcribed into cDNA. SuperScript III was used to make first-strand cDNA, primed with a 2:1 mix of oligo-dT and random hexamers. Amplification bias was assessed with a synthetic immune receptor repertoire, and residual bias was removed computationally. Libraries were sequenced on Illumina HiSeq using 60 bp reads that covered the CDR3 and were read from J toward V. The source study handled its data this way. After raw reads were preprocessed to remove errors, the CDR3 was defined following IMGT conventions as running from the conserved cysteine to phenylalanine. To get clonality, Shannon entropy was normalized by log2 of the number of productive unique TCRs and the result was subtracted from 1. Scalp TCRbeta sequences were cross-referenced with sorted blood CD4 and CD8 repertoires so that the CD4 or CD8 identity of scalp clones could be inferred. Held by TCRdb, this immuneACCESS table contains in-frame sequences only and omits some clones. Under half of the omission traces to an unresolved V gene where checked; the cause of the rest is unknown. D and trimming were read from the DNA, whereas the V and J calls and clone size are those reported in that table. Here the sample lists 290,000 or so clones, none seen once only. Of the sample, more than 0.95% is held by the ten largest clones.

The CDR3 goes from the cysteine to the phenylalanine over 14 residues. Of the CDR3's DNA, 30 bases were read; they are in frame from base 1. CDR1 and CDR2 were assigned from the germline V gene as NSHNY and SYGAGN. V is reduced by 3 bases and J by 3 bases, leaving a spacing of 11 bases between them. The sequencing input was CD4+ T cells sorted from a lymph node. The receptor was derived from a C3H/HeJ mouse with alopecia areata. For this strain, the MHC haplotype is H2-k. This chain is built from TRBV13-1 and TRBJ2-5; TRBD1 might be the D gene, on 6 matching bases. The CDR3 sequence is CASSASGQQDTQYF. The part of the CDR3 DNA that was read is TGTGCCAGCAGTGCCTCGGGACAACAAGAC.